This T cell receptor beta chain was recorded in a study of PD-L1 blockade in urothelial cancer. The germline V gene has CDR1 MRHNA and CDR2 SNTAGT. V lost 6 bases and J lost 3, with 9 bases in between. The CDR3 loop spans 13 amino acids. Profiling relied on immunoSEQ multiplex PCR, and the TCRdb table lists in-frame clones only, not all of them. The table has tens of thousands of clones, over 65% seen once; the top ten hold about 2.9%. The TCR sequence derives from a man aged 70-80 years with urothelial cancer. The sample in question was PBMCs, obtained around atezolizumab (anti-PD-L1) treatment. The chain carries TRBV6-4 and TRBJ1-5; D possibly corresponds to TRBD1 (6 bases). CDR3: CASSPGANQPQHF. The CDR3 region has the DNA TGTGCCAGCAGCCCAGGGGCCAATCAGCCCCAGCATTTT.